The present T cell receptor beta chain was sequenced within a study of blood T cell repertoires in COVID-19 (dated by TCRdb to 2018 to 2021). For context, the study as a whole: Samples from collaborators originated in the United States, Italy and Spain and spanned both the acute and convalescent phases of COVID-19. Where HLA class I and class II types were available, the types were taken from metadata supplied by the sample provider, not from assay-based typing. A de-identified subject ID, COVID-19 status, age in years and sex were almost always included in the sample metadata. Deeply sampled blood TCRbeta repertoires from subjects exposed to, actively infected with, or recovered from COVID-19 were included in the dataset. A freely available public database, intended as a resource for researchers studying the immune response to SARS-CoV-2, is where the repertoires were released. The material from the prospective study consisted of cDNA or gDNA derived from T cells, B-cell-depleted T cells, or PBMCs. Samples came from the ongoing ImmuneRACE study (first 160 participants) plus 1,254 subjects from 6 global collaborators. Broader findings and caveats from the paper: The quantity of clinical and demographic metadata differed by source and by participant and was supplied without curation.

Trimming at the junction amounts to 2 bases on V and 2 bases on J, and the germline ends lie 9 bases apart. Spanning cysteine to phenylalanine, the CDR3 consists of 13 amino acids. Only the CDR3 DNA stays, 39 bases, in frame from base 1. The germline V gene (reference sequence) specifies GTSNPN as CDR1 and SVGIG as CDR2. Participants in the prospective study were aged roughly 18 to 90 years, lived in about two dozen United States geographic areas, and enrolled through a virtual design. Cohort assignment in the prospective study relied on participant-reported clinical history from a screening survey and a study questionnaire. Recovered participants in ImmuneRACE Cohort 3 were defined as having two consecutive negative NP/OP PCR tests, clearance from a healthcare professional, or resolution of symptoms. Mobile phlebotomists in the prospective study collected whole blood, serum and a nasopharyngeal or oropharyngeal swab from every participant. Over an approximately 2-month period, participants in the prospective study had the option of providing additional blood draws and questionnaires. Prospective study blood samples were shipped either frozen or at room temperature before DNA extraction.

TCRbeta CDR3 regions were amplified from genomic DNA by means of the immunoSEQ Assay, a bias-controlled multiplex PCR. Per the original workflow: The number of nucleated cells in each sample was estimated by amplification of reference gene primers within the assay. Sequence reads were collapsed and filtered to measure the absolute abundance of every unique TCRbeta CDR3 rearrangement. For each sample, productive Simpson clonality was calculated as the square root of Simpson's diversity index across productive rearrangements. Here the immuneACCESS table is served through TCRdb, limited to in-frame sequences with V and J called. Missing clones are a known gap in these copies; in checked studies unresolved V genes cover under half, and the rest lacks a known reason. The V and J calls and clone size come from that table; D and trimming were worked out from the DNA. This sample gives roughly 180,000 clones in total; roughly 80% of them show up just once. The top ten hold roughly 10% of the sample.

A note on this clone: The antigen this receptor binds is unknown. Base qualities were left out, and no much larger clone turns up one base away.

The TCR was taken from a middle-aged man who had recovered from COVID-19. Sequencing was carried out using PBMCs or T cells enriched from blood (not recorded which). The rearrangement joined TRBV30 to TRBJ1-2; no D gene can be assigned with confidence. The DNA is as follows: TGTGCCTGGAGTCGAGCCTCGAACTATGGCTACACCTTC. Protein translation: CAWSRASNYGYTF.